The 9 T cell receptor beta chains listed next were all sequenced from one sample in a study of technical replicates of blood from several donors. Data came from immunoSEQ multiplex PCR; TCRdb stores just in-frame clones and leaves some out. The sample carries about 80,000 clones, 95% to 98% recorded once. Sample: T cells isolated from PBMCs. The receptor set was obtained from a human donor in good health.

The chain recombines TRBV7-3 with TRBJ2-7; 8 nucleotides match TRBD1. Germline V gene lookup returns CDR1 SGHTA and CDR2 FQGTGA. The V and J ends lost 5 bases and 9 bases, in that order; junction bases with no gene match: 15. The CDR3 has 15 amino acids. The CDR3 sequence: CASSAFPGTGPGQYF. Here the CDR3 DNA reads TGTGCCAGCAGCGCGTTCCCTGGGACAGGACCTGGGCAGTACTTC.

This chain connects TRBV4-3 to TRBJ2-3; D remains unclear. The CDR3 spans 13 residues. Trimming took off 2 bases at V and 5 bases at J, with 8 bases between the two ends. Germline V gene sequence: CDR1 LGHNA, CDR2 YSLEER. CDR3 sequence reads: CASSQRSQDTQYF. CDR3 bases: TGCGCCAGCAGCCAACGTAGCCAAGATACGCAGTATTTT.

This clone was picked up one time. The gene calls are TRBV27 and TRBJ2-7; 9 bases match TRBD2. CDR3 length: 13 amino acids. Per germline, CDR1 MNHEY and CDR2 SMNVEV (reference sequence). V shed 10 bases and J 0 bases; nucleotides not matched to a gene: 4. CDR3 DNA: TGTGCCACCGGGACTAGCAGCTCCTACGAGCAGTACTTC. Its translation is CATGTSSSYEQYF.

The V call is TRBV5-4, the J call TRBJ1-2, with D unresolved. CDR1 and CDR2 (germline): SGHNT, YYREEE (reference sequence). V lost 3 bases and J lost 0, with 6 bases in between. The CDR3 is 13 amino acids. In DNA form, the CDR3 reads TGTGCCAGCAGCTCCACTTCTAACTATGGCTACACCTTC. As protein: CASSSTSNYGYTF. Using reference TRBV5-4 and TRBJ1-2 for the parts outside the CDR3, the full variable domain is ETGVTQSPTHLIKTRGQQVTLRCSSQSGHNTVSWYQQALGQGPQFIFQYYREEENGRGNFPPRFSGLQFPNYSSELNVNALELDDSALYLCASSSTSNYGYTFGSGTRLTVV.

CDR3 nucleotides: TGCGCCAGCAGCTCTAAGCCCCAGGGAATAGGGTACTATGGCTACACCTTC. This gives the protein CASSSKPQGIGYYGYTF. The V gene is TRBV5-1, the J gene TRBJ1-2; D is possibly TRBD1 (5 bases). With 3 bases removed from V and 3 bases from J, the gap between germline ends came to 21 bases. CDR3 length: 17 residues. Per the germline V gene, CDR1 is SGHRS and CDR2 is YFSETQ.

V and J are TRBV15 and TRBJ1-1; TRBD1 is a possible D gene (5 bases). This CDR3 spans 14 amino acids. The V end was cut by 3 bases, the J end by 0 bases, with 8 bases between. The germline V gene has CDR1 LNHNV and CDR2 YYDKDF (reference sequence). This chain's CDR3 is CATSRGGLNTEAFF. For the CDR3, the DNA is TGTGCCACCAGCAGGGGGGGATTGAACACTGAAGCTTTCTTT. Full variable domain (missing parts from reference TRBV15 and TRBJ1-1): DAMVIQNPRYQVTQFGKPVTLSCSQTLNHNVMYWYQQKSSQAPKLLFHYYDKDFNNEADTPDNFQSRRPNTSFCFLDIRSPGLGDTAMYLCATSRGGLNTEAFFGQGTRLTVV.

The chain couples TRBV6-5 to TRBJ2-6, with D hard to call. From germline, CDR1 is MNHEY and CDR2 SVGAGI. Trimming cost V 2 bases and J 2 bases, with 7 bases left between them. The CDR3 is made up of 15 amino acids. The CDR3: CASSYGTAGANVLTF. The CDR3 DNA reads TGTGCCAGCAGTTACGGTACTGCTGGGGCCAACGTCCTGACTTTC.

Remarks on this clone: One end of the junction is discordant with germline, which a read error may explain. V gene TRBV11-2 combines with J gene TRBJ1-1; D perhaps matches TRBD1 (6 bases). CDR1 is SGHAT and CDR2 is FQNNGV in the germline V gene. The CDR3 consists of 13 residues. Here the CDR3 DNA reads TGTGCCAGCAGCCTAGAACAGGGTCTTGAAGCTTTCTTT. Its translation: CASSLEQGLEAFF. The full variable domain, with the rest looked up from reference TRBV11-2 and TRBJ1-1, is EAGVAQSPRYKIIEKRQSVAFWCNPISGHATLYWYQQILGQGPKLLIQFQNNGVVDDSQLPKDRFSAERLKGVDSTLKIQPAKLEDSAVYLCASSLEQGLEAFFGQGTRLTVV.

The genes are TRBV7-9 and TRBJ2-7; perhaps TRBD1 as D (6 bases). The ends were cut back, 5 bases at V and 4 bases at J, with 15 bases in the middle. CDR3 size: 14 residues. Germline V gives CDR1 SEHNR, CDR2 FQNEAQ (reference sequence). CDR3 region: CASSQQGTKYEQYF. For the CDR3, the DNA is TGTGCCAGCAGCCAACAGGGAACCAAGTACGAGCAGTACTTC. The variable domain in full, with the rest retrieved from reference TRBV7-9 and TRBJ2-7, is DTGVSQNPRHKITKRGQNVTFRCDPISEHNRLYWYRQTLGQGPEFLTYFQNEAQLEKSRLLSDRFSAERPKGSFSTLEIQRTEQGDSAMYLCASSQQGTKYEQYFGPGTRLTVT.